This T cell receptor beta chain is drawn from a study of read filtering for tumor transcriptome and immune sequencing. V lost 5 bases to trimming and J lost 2 bases, with 13 bases between them. This CDR3 is 14 amino acids long. Looked up from germline, CDR1 is LNHDA and CDR2 is SQIVND (reference sequence). Molecular barcoded adaptors covering alpha/delta and beta/gamma chains were used on about 390 ng RNA. TCRdb re-called the reads with MiXCR, one entry per CDR3 protein. Of approximately 65,000 distinct CDR3 sequences in the sample, approximately 15% were seen once. This clonotype appeared many times.

The source material was a population of CD138-negative cells sorted from bone marrow. V is TRBV19 and J is TRBJ2-7; D is perhaps TRBD1 or TRBD2 (5 bases each). The clonotype was recovered from a donor over 35 with multiple myeloma. The CDR3, as DNA: TGTGCCAGTAGTTACGGGGACCCAACCTACGAGCAGTACTTC. It codes for CASSYGDPTYEQYF.